One and the same sample provided the 11 T cell receptor beta chains below, sequenced in a study of blood T cell repertoires in COVID-19. The method was immunoSEQ multiplex PCR; TCRdb's version includes in-frame clones alone and lacks a portion of them. Of fewer than 250,000 clones detected, approximately 86% appear once; the ten largest clones hold 3% to 3.5%. Sequenced: peripheral blood. The origin of the receptors is a man aged 60 to 75 with acute or convalescent COVID-19.

The rearrangement joins TRBV4-3 to TRBJ2-1; the D gene is possibly TRBD2 (5 bases). The germline V gene encodes CDR1 LGHNA and CDR2 YSLEER. The ends were cut back, 0 bases at V and 6 bases at J, with 15 bases in the middle. This CDR3 comprises 16 residues. Here the CDR3 reads CASSQDGLAALNEQFF. The CDR3 DNA sequence: TGCGCCAGCAGCCAAGATGGGCTAGCTGCGCTCAATGAGCAGTTCTTC.

This chain uses TRBV4-2 with TRBJ1-4, with D possibly being TRBD1 (5 bases). V was trimmed by 4 bases and J by 12 bases, leaving 12 bases between them. The CDR3 is 12 amino acids. The germline V gene encodes CDR1 LGHNA and CDR2 YNFKEQ. In nucleotides, the CDR3 is TGTGCCAGCAGCCCAGGGTCGGTTCAACTGTTTTTT. Protein: CASSPGSVQLFF.

This chain uses TRBV7-7 with TRBJ2-5; the D gene is possibly TRBD1 (5 bases). V was shortened by 1 base and J by 5 bases, with 8 bases between the two germline ends. Germline CDR1 SSHAT, CDR2 FNYEAQ (reference sequence). This CDR3 region has 13 residues. The CDR3 loop reads CASSLGQFETQYF. CDR3 nucleotides: TGTGCCAGCAGCTTAGGACAGTTTGAGACCCAGTACTTC.

CDR3: CASSNLTSKETQYF. The CDR3 DNA reads as TGTGCCAGCAGCAATTTGACATCCAAAGAGACCCAGTACTTC. The chain couples TRBV21-1 to TRBJ2-5; the table's D call, TRBD1, was not checked against the DNA. TRBV21-1 is reported as a pseudogene. This CDR3 has 14 amino acids.

The CDR3 region is CASSLAQGTGMNTGELFF. Here the CDR3 DNA reads TGCGCCAGCAGCTTGGCCCAGGGGACAGGAATGAACACCGGGGAGCTGTTTTTT. The chain couples TRBV5-1 to TRBJ2-2, with TRBD1 matching over 8 bases. Losses at the gene ends were 0 bases for V and 1 base for J; bases not matched to a gene: 8. CDR3 length equals 18 residues. The V gene's germline CDR1 is SGHRS and CDR2 YFSETQ.

The chain recombines TRBV7-2 with TRBJ2-4; the D gene is possibly TRBD1 (6 bases). The germline CDR1 and CDR2 sequences are SGHTA and FQGNSA. V lost 5 bases, J lost 9 bases, and 14 bases lay in between. The CDR3 runs to 13 residues. The chain's CDR3 is CASSPLQGTIQYF. The CDR3 DNA is TGTGCCAGCAGCCCGCTACAGGGAACCATTCAGTACTTC.

The chain is built from TRBV2 and TRBJ2-4; 7 bases are shared with TRBD1. V shed 5 bases and J 6 bases; nucleotides not matched to a gene: 1. The CDR3 spans 12 residues. Germline assignment: CDR1 SNHLY and CDR2 FYNNEI. The CDR3, as DNA: TGTGCCAGCAGTCGACAGGGAAACATTCAGTACTTC. Its translation is CASSRQGNIQYF.

This clone was found once. The chain joins TRBV6-2 or TRBV6-3 to TRBJ2-2, with D hard to call. The ends were cut back, 2 bases at V and 1 base at J, with 8 bases in the middle. The CDR3 runs to 15 residues. In germline, CDR1 is MNHEY, CDR2 SVGEGT. The CDR3 region has the DNA TGTGCCAGCAGTTACAGCAGGCTGAACACCGGGGAGCTGTTTTTT. Translation gives CASSYSRLNTGELFF.

The genes are TRBV2 and TRBJ2-3, with 11 bases fitting TRBD2. The V gene end was trimmed by 6 bases and the J gene end by 4 bases; junction bases not matched to a gene: 15. The CDR3 extends over 18 amino acids. Germline CDR1 reads SNHLY; CDR2 reads FYNNEI. The CDR3 loop reads CASRPGTSGPPVADTQYF. CDR3 nucleotide sequence: TGTGCCAGCAGGCCCGGGACTAGCGGCCCCCCCGTGGCAGATACGCAGTATTTT.

The gene calls are TRBV6-5 and TRBJ2-7; 7 nucleotides line up with TRBD1. This CDR3 comprises 15 residues. Germline CDR1 reads MNHEY; CDR2 reads SVGAGI. V lost 5 bases, J lost 2 bases, and 9 bases stayed unmatched. CDR3 loop: CASSSTTGAAYEQYF. The DNA of the CDR3 is TGTGCCAGCAGTAGCACCACAGGGGCGGCCTACGAGCAGTACTTC.

The rearrangement joins TRBV5-5 to TRBJ2-7; TRBD1 aligns across 7 bases. With V trimmed by 3 bases and J by 3 bases, 12 bases remained unmatched. Germline lookup yields CDR1 SGHKS and CDR2 YYEKEE (reference sequence). This CDR3 spans 16 amino acids. The CDR3 reads CASSSQDRMAYYEQYF. In nucleotides, the CDR3 is TGTGCCAGCAGCTCTCAGGACAGGATGGCCTACTACGAGCAGTACTTC.